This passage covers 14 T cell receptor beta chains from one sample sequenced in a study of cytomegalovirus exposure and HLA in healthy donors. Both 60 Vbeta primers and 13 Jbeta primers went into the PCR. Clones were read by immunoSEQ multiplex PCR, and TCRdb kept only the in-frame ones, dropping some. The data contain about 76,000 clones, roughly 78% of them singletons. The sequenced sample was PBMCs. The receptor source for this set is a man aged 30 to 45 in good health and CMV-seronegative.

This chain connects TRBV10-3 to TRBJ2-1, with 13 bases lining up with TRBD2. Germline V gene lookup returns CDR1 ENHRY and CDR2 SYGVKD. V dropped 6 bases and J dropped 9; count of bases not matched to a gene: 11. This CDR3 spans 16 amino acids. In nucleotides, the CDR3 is TGTGCCATCAGGCCCACTAGCGGGGGGGCCCAGGGTGAGCAGTTCTTC. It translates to CAIRPTSGGAQGEQFF.

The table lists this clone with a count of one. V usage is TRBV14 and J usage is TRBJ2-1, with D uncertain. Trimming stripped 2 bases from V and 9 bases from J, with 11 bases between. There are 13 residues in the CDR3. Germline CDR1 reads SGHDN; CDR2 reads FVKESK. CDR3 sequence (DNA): TGTGCCAGCAGCCAATTTTCGGGTGGTGAGCAGTTCTTC. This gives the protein CASSQFSGGEQFF.

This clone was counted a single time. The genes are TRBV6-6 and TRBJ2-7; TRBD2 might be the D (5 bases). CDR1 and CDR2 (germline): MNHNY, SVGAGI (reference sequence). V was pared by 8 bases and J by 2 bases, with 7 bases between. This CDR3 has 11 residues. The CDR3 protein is CASGRTYEQYF. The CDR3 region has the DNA TGTGCCAGCGGGAGAACCTACGAGCAGTACTTC.

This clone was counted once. The CDR3 bases are TGTGCCAGCAGCGCACCGAGGGACAGGAGAGCCTACGAGCAGTACTTC. Protein: CASSAPRDRRAYEQYF. The chain carries TRBV11-2 and TRBJ2-7; 8 positions match TRBD1. J gave up 2 bases and V 5 bases, and 11 bases lay outside the gene matches. CDR3 size: 16 residues. Germline V gene data show CDR1 as SGHAT and CDR2 as FQNNGV. The full variable domain, with the rest looked up from reference TRBV11-2 and TRBJ2-7, is EAGVAQSPRYKIIEKRQSVAFWCNPISGHATLYWYQQILGQGPKLLIQFQNNGVVDDSQLPKDRFSAERLKGVDSTLKIQPAKLEDSAVYLCASSAPRDRRAYEQYFGPGTRLTVT.

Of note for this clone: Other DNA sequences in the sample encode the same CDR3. The CDR3 DNA follows: TGCAGTGCTTCACCTACCTACGAGCAGTACTTC. Its protein product is CSASPTYEQYF. The genes are TRBV20-1 and TRBJ2-7; D gene uncertain. Germline loops: CDR1 DFQATT, CDR2 SNEGSKA (reference sequence). The length of the CDR3 is 11 residues. V lost 5 bases and J lost 2, with 7 bases in between.

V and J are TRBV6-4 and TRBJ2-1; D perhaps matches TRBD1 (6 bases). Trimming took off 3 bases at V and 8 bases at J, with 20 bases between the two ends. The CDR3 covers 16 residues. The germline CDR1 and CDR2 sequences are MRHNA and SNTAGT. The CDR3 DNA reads TGTGCCAGCAGTGAATGGTGGACAGCGGATGGGGATGAGCAGTTCTTC. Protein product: CASSEWWTADGDEQFF.

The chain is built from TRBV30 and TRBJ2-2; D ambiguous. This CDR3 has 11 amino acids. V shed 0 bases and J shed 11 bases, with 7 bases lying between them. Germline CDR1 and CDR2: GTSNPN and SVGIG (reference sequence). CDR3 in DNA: TGTGCCTGGAGTGTCCTAAGCGAGCTGTTTTTT. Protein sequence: CAWSVLSELFF.

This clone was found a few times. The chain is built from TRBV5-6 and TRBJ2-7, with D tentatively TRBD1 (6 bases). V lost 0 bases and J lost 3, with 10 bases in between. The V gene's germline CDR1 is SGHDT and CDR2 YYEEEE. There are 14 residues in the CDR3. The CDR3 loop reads CASSLGSGVYEQYF. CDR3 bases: TGTGCCAGCAGCTTGGGGTCAGGGGTCTACGAGCAGTACTTC. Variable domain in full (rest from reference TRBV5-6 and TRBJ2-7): DAGVTQSPTHLIKTRGQQVTLRCSPKSGHDTVSWYQQALGQGPQFIFQYYEEEERQRGNFPDRFSGHQFPNYSSELNVNALLLGDSALYLCASSLGSGVYEQYFGPGTRLTVT.

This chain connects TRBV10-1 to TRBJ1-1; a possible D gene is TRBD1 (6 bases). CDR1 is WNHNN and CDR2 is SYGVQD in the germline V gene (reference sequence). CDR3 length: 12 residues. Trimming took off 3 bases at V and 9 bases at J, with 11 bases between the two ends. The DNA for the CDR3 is TGCGCCAGCAGTGATGGGGGGGGCCAAGCTTTCTTT. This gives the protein CASSDGGGQAFF.

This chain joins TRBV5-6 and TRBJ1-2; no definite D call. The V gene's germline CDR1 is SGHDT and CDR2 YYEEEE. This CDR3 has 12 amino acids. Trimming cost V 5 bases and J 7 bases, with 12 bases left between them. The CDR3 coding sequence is TGTGCCAGCAGGGAGGTCGGGCCTGGCTACACCTTC. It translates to CASREVGPGYTF.

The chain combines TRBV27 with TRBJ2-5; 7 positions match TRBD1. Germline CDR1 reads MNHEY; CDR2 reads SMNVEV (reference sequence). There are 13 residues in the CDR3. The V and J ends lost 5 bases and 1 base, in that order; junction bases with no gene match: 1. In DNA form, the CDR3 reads TGTGCCAGCAGTAGGGGGCTCCAAGAGACCCAGTACTTC. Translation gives CASSRGLQETQYF.

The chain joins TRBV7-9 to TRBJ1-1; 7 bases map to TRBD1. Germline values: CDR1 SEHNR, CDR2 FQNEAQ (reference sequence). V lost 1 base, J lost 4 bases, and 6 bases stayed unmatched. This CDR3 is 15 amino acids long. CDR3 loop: CASSLVDRDGTEAFF. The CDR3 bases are TGTGCCAGCAGCTTAGTCGACAGGGATGGCACTGAAGCTTTCTTT. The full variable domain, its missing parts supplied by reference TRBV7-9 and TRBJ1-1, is DTGVSQNPRHKITKRGQNVTFRCDPISEHNRLYWYRQTLGQGPEFLTYFQNEAQLEKSRLLSDRFSAERPKGSFSTLEIQRTEQGDSAMYLCASSLVDRDGTEAFFGQGTRLTVV.

DNA for the CDR3: TGTGCCTGGACCCCGCCCAGGACAGGGAGGGTCGCTGAGCAGTTCTTC. Protein product: CAWTPPRTGRVAEQFF. The rearrangement links TRBV30 to TRBJ2-1; D possibly corresponds to TRBD1 (8 bases). Germline-derived CDR1 and CDR2 are GTSNPN and SVGIG (reference sequence). The germline V and J ends were trimmed by 4 bases and 9 bases, with 25 bases remaining between them. The CDR3 has 16 residues. Using reference TRBV30 and TRBJ2-1 for the parts outside the CDR3, the full variable domain is SQTIHQWPATLVQPVGSPLSLECTVEGTSNPNLYWYRQAAGRGLQLLFYSVGIGQISSEVPQNLSASRPQDRQFILSSKKLLLSDSGFYLCAWTPPRTGRVAEQFFGPGTRLTVL.

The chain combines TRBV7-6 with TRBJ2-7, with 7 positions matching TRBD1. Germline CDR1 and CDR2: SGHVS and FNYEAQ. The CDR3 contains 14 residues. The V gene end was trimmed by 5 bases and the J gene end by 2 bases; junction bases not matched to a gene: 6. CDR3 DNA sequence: TGTGCCAGCAGCCCCTTTGGACAGGCCTACGAGCAGTACTTC. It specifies CASSPFGQAYEQYF.